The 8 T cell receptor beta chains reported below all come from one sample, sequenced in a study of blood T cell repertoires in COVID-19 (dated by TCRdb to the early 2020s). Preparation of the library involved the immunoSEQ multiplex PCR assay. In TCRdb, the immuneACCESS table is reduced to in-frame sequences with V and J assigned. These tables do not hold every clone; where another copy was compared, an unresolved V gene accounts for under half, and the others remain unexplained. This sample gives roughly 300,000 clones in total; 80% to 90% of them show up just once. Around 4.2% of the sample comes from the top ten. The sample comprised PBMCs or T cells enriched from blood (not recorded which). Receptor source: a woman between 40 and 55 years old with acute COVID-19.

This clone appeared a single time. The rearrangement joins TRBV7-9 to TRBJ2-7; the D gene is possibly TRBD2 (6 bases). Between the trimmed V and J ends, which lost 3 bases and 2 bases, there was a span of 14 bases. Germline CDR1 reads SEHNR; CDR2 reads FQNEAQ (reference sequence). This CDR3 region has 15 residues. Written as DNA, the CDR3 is TGTGCCAGCAGCTTCGGCCTAGCGCCTACCTACGAGCAGTACTTC. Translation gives CASSFGLAPTYEQYF. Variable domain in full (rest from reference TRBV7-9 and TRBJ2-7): DTGVSQNPRHKITKRGQNVTFRCDPISEHNRLYWYRQTLGQGPEFLTYFQNEAQLEKSRLLSDRFSAERPKGSFSTLEIQRTEQGDSAMYLCASSFGLAPTYEQYFGPGTRLTVT.

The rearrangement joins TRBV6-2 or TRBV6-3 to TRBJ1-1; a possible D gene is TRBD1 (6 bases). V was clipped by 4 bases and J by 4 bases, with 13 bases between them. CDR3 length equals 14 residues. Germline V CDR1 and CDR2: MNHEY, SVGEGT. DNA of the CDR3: TGTGCCAGCAGTTTGGGGGGGCACGGCACTGAAGCTTTCTTT. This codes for CASSLGGHGTEAFF.

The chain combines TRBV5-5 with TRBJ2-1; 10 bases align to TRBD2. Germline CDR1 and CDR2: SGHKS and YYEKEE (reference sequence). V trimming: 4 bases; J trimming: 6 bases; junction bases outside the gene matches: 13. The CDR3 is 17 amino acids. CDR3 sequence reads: CASSGIPLAGVSNEQFF. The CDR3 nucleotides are TGTGCCAGCAGCGGGATCCCCCTAGCGGGGGTCTCCAATGAGCAGTTCTTC.

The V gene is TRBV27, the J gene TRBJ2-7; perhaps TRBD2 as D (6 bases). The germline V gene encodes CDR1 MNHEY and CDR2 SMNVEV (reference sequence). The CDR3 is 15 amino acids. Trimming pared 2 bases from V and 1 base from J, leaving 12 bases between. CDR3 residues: CASSLTYGSSYEQYF. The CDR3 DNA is TGTGCCAGCAGTTTAACCTACGGGAGTTCCTACGAGCAGTACTTC.

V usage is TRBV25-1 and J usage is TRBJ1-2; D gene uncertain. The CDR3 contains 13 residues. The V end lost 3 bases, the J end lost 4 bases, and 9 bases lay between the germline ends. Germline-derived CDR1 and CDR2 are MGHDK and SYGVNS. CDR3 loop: CASSDVAGYGYTF. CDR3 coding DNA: TGTGCCAGCAGTGACGTGGCAGGCTATGGCTACACCTTC.

CDR3: CASSRLAGGTDTQYF. The CDR3, as DNA: TGTGCCAGCAGTCGACTAGCGGGAGGTACAGATACGCAGTATTTT. V is TRBV2 and J is TRBJ2-3; 13 bases line up with TRBD2. This CDR3 spans 15 amino acids. Unmatched junction bases numbered 2, after V lost 5 bases and J lost 3 bases. CDR1 SNHLY and CDR2 FYNNEI come from the germline V gene.

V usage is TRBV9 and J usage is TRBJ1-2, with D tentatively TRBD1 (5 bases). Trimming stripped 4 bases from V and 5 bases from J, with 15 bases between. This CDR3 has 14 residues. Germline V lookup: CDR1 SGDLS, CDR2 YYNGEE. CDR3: CASSPTSGLYGYTF. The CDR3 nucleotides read TGTGCCAGCAGCCCAACCTCGGGACTATATGGCTACACCTTC.

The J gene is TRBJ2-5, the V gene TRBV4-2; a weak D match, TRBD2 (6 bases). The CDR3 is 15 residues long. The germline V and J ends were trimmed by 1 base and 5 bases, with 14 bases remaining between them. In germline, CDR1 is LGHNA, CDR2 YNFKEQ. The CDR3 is CASSQGGLARETQYF. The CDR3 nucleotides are TGTGCCAGCAGCCAAGGAGGCCTAGCGCGGGAGACCCAGTACTTC.